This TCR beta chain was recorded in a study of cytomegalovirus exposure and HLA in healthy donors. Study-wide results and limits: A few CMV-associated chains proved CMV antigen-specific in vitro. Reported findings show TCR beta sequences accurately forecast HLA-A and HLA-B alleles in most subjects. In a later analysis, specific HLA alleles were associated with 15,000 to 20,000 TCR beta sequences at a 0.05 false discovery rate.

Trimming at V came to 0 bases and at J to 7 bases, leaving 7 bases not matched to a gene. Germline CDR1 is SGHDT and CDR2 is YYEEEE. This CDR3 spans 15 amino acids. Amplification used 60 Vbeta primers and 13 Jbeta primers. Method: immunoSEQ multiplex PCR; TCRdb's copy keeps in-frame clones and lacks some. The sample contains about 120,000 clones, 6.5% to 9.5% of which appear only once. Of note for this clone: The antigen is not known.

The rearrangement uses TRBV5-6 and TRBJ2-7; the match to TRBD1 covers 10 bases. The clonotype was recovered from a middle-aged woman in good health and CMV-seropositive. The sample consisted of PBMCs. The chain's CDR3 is CASSLGGTGAGEQYF. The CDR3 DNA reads TGTGCCAGCAGCTTGGGGGGGACAGGGGCAGGAGAGCAGTACTTC. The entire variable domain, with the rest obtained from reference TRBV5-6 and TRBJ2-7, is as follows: DAGVTQSPTHLIKTRGQQVTLRCSPKSGHDTVSWYQQALGQGPQFIFQYYEEEERQRGNFPDRFSGHQFPNYSSELNVNALLLGDSALYLCASSLGGTGAGEQYFGPGTRLTVT.